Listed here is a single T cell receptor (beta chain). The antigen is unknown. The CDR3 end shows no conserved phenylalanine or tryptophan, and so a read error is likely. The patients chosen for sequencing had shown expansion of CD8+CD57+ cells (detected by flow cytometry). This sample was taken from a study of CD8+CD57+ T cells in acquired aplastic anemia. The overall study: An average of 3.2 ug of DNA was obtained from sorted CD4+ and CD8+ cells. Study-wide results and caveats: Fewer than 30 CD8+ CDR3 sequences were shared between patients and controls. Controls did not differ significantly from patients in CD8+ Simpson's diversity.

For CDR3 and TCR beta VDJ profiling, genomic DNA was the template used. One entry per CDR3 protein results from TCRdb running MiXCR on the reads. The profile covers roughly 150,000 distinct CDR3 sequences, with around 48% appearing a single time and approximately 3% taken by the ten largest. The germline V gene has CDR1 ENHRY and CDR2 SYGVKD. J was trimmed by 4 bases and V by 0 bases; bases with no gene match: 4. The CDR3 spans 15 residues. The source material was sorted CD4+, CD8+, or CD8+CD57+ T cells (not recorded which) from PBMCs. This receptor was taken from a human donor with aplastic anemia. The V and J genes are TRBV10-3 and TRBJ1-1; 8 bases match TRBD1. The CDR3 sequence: CAISESDRVATEAFS. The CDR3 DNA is TGTGCCATCAGTGAGTCGGACAGGGTGGCCACTGAAGCTTTCTCT.